The 9 T cell receptor beta chains below were found in one sample sequenced in a study of memory CD4+ T cells and cytomegalovirus serostatus. The sort gate was single viable CD3+CD4+CD8-CD45RO+ cells for memory CD4+ T cells. Profiled with immunoSEQ multiplex PCR; TCRdb holds only in-frame clones, not every one. The sample records 55,000 to 60,000 clones, roughly 81% being singletons. The sequencing sample was made of memory CD4+ T cells from blood. These receptors were obtained from an adult in good health and CMV-seronegative.

The chain links TRBV28 to TRBJ1-1; TRBD1 might be the D (5 bases). Trimming removed 6 bases from V and 7 bases from J, with 18 bases in between. Germline lookup yields CDR1 MDHEN and CDR2 SYDVKM. This CDR3 has 14 amino acids. This chain's CDR3 is CASRDTGYVVEAFF. CDR3 bases: TGTGCCAGCAGAGACACAGGCTACGTGGTTGAAGCTTTCTTT.

The V gene is TRBV6-6, the J gene TRBJ1-1; D may be TRBD1 (6 bases). Trimming pared 7 bases from V and 2 bases from J, leaving 11 bases between. CDR1 MNHNY and CDR2 SVGAGI come from the germline V gene (reference sequence). The CDR3 is 13 amino acids. The CDR3 loop reads CASKLQGNTEAFF. For the CDR3, the DNA is TGTGCCAGCAAATTACAGGGTAACACTGAAGCTTTCTTT.

CDR3 region: CASSPRREKYQETQYF. The CDR3 DNA reads as TGTGCCAGCAGCCCGCGCAGGGAAAAGTACCAAGAGACCCAGTACTTC. The rearrangement uses TRBV6-6 and TRBJ2-5; D is perhaps TRBD1 (5 bases). V dropped 6 bases and J dropped 0 bases, with 17 bases sitting between them. Germline V gene lookup returns CDR1 MNHNY and CDR2 SVGAGI (reference sequence). The CDR3 runs 16 residues.

The chain recombines TRBV2 with TRBJ2-4, with 9 bases that match TRBD2. The germline V gene has CDR1 SNHLY and CDR2 FYNNEI. With V trimmed by 6 bases and J by 0 bases, 6 bases remained unmatched. This CDR3 contains 16 residues. This CDR3 reads CASRPSGNPAKNIQYF. The CDR3 nucleotides read TGTGCCAGCAGACCTAGCGGGAACCCAGCCAAAAACATTCAGTACTTC. Supplemented by reference TRBV2 and TRBJ2-4, the full variable domain reads EPEVTQTPSHQVTQMGQEVILRCVPISNHLYFYWYRQILGQKVEFLVSFYNNEISEKSEIFDDQFSVERPDGSNFTLKIRSTKLEDSAMYFCASRPSGNPAKNIQYFGAGTRLSVL.

In DNA, the CDR3 is TGTGCCTGGAGTATGGCCGGCAATCAGCCCCAGCATTTT. This gives the protein CAWSMAGNQPQHF. V gene TRBV30 combines with J gene TRBJ1-5; D is ambiguous. CDR1 GTSNPN and CDR2 SVGIG come from the germline V gene (reference sequence). The CDR3 contains 13 residues. Trimming took off 2 bases at V and 2 bases at J, with 7 bases between the two ends.

This rearrangement joins TRBV19 to TRBJ2-1; 8 bases align to TRBD2. The V gene end was trimmed by 1 base and the J gene end by 8 bases; junction bases not matched to a gene: 7. Looked up from germline, CDR1 is LNHDA and CDR2 is SQIVND (reference sequence). CDR3 size: 15 residues. Written as DNA, the CDR3 is TGTGCCAGTAGTATAGGACAGAGCGGGAGCGATGAGCAGTTCTTC. Amino acids: CASSIGQSGSDEQFF.

The rearrangement links TRBV29-1 to TRBJ1-1; D gene ambiguous. CDR3 length: 11 amino acids. Germline CDR1 is SQVTM and CDR2 is ANQGSEA. V was pared by 4 bases and J by 1 base, with 4 bases between. The CDR3 reads CSVAENTEAFF. The CDR3 nucleotides read TGCAGCGTTGCCGAGAACACTGAAGCTTTCTTT.

Note on this clone: A read error may account for a junction end that differs from germline. V usage is TRBV6-5 and J usage is TRBJ2-7; D unresolved. This CDR3 region has 12 residues. Germline values: CDR1 MNHEY, CDR2 SVGAGI. CDR3 protein: CASSYAMRPALF. The CDR3 DNA reads TGTGCCAGCAGTTACGCTATGAGACCCGCCCTCTTC.

The chain carries TRBV7-3 and TRBJ2-7; possible D gene TRBD2, 6 bases. The CDR3 consists of 16 residues. Germline V gives CDR1 SGHTA, CDR2 FQGTGA. V gave up 2 bases and J gave up 0 bases, with 14 bases separating them. CDR3 sequence reads: CASSLWAGPSSYEQYF. The CDR3 region has the DNA TGTGCCAGCAGCTTATGGGCGGGACCCAGCTCCTACGAGCAGTACTTC.